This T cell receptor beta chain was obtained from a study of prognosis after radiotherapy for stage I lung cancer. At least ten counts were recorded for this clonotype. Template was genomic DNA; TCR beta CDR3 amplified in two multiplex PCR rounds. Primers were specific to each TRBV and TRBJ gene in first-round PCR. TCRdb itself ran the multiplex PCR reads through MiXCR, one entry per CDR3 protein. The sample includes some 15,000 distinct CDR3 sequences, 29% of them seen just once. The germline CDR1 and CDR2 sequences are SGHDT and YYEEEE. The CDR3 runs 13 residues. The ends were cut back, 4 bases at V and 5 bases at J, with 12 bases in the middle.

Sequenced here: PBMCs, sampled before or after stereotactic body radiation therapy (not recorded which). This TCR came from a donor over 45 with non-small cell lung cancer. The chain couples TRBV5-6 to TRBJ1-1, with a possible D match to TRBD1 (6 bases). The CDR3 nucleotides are TGTGCCAGCAGCCTAACAGGGCTAACTGAAGCTTTCTTT. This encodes CASSLTGLTEAFF. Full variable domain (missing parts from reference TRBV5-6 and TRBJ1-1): DAGVTQSPTHLIKTRGQQVTLRCSPKSGHDTVSWYQQALGQGPQFIFQYYEEEERQRGNFPDRFSGHQFPNYSSELNVNALLLGDSALYLCASSLTGLTEAFFGQGTRLTVV.